This T cell receptor beta chain came from a study of cytomegalovirus exposure and HLA in healthy donors. Germline-derived CDR1 and CDR2 are LNHDA and SQIVND (reference sequence). V was clipped by 4 bases and J by 0 bases, with 9 bases between them. CDR3 length: 15 amino acids. Sequencing used immunoSEQ multiplex PCR; TCRdb keeps in-frame clones, though not all of them. The data show about 250,000 clones, with just under 90% seen just once and 2% to 3% held by the top ten. The TCR comes from a man aged 18 to 30 in good health and CMV-seronegative. The chain uses TRBV19 and TRBJ2-2; weak D call: TRBD1 (6 bases). The sequenced material came from PBMCs. CDR3 DNA: TGTGCCAGTAGTACTCGACAGGCGAACACCGGGGAGCTGTTTTTT. This gives the protein CASSTRQANTGELFF. Full variable domain (remainder filled in from reference TRBV19 and TRBJ2-2): DGGITQSPKYLFRKEGQNVTLSCEQNLNHDAMYWYRQDPGQGLRLIYYSQIVNDFQKGDIAEGYSVSREKKESFPLTVTSAQKNPTAFYLCASSTRQANTGELFFGEGSRLTVL.